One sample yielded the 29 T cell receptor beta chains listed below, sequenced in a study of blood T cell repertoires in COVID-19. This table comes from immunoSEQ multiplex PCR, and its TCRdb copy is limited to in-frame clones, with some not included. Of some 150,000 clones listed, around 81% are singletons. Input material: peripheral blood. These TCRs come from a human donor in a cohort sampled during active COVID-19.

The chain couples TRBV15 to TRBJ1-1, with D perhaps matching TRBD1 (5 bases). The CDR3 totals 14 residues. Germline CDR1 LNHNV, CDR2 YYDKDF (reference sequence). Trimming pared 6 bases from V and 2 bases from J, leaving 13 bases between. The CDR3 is CATSHGGFNTEAFF. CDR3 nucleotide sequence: TGTGCCACCAGTCACGGGGGATTTAACACTGAAGCTTTCTTT. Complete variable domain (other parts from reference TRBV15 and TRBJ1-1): DAMVIQNPRYQVTQFGKPVTLSCSQTLNHNVMYWYQQKSSQAPKLLFHYYDKDFNNEADTPDNFQSRRPNTSFCFLDIRSPGLGDTAMYLCATSHGGFNTEAFFGQGTRLTVV.

CDR3 in amino acids: CASSQSNRGRLTEAFF. The CDR3 DNA sequence: TGTGCCAGCAGCCAAAGCAACAGGGGGCGGTTGACTGAAGCTTTCTTT. The chain combines TRBV3-1 (or the pseudogene TRBV3-2) with TRBJ1-1, with 9 bases lining up with TRBD1. In germline, CDR1 is LGHDT, CDR2 YNNKEL (reference sequence). V trimming: 2 bases; J trimming: 5 bases; junction bases outside the gene matches: 9. There are 16 residues in the CDR3.

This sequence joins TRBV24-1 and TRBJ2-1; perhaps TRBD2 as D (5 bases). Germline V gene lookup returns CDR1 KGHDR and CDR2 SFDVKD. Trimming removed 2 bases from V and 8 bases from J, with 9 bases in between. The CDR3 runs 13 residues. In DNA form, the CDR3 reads TGTGCCACCAGTGATTCTTGGACTGATGAGCAGTTCTTC. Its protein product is CATSDSWTDEQFF.

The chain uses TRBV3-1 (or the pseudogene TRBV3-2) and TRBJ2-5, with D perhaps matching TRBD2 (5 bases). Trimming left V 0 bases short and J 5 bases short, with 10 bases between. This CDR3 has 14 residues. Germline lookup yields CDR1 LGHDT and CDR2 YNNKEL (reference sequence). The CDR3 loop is CASSQDRGFETQYF. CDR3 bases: TGTGCCAGCAGCCAAGATCGGGGATTCGAGACCCAGTACTTC.

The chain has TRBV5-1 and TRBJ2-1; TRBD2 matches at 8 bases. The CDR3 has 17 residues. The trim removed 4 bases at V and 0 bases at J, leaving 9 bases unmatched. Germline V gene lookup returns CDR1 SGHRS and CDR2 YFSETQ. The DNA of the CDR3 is TGCGCCAGCAGCCCCCGGACTAGCACAAACTCCTACAATGAGCAGTTCTTC. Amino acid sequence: CASSPRTSTNSYNEQFF.

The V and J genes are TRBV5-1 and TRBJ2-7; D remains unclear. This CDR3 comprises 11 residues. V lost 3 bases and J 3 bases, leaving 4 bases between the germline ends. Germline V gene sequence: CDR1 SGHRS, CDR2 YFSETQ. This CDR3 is CASSSLYEQYF. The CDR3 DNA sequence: TGCGCCAGCAGCTCCCTCTACGAGCAGTACTTC.

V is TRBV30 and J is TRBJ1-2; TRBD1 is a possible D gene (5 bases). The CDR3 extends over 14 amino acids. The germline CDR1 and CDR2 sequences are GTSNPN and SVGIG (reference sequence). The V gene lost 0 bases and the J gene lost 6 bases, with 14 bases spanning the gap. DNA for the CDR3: TGTGCCTGGAGTGTACTGGGGCCGAGGCATGGCTACACCTTC. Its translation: CAWSVLGPRHGYTF.

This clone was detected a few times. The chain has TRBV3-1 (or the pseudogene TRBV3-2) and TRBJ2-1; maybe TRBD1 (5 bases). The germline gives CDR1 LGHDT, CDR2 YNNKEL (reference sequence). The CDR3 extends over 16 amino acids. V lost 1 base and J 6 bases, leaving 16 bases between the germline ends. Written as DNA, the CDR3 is TGTGCCAGCAGCCAAGGGGCTAACCTCAGGGCCAATGAGCAGTTCTTC. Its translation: CASSQGANLRANEQFF.

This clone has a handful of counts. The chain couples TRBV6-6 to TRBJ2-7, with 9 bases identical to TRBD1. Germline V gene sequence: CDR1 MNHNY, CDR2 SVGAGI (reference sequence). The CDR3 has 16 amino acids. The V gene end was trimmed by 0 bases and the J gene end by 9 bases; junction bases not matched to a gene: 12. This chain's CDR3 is CASSYSGQGPKGAQYF. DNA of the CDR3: TGTGCCAGCAGTTACTCGGGACAGGGACCAAAAGGGGCGCAGTACTTC.

CDR3 residues: CASSYRLGDSPLHF. In nucleotides, the CDR3 is TGTGCCAGCAGTTACCGATTAGGAGACTCACCCCTCCACTTT. This sequence joins TRBV6-5 and TRBJ1-6; D is uncertain. The CDR3 loop spans 14 amino acids. Deletions cut 2 bases from V and 10 bases from J, with 12 bases between. Germline CDR1 and CDR2: MNHEY and SVGAGI.

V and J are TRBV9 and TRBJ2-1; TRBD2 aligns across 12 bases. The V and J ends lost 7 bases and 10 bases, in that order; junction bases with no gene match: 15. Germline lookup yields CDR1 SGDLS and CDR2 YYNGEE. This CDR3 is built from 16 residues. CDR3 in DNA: TGTGCCAGCGAAAAGGGAGCGGCTAGCGGGAGGGAAGAGCAGTTCTTC. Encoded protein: CASEKGAASGREEQFF.

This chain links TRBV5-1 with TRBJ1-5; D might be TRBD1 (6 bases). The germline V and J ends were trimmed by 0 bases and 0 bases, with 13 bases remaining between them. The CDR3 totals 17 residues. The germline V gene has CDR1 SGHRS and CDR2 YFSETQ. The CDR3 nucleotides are TGCGCCAGCAGCTTGGGGACAGACAAATATAGCAATCAGCCCCAGCATTTT. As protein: CASSLGTDKYSNQPQHF.

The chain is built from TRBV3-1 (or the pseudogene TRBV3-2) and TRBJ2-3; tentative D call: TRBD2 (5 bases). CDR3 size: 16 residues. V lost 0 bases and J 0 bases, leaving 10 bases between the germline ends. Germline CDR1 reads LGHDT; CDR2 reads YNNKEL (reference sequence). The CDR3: CASSQDPGSSTDTQYF. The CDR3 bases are TGTGCCAGCAGCCAAGATCCGGGGTCTAGCACAGATACGCAGTATTTT.

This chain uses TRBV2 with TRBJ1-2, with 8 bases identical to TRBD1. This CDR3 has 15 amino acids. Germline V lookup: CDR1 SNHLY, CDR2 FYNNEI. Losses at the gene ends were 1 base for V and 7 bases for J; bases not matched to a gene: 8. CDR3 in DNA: TGTGCCAGCAGTGAAGGCGCAGGGGGCGCCGGTGGCTACACCTTC. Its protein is CASSEGAGGAGGYTF.

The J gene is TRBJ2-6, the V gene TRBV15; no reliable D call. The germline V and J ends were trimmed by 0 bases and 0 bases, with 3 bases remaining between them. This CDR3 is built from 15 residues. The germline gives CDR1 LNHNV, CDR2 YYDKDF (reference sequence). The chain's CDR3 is CATSRDHSGANVLTF. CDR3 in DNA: TGTGCCACCAGCAGAGATCACTCTGGGGCCAACGTCCTGACTTTC.

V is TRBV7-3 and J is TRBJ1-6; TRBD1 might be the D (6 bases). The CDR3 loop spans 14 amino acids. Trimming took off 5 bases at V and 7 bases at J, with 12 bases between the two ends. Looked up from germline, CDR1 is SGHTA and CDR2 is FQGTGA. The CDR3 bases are TGTGCCAGCAGCACCGGGACACCAAATTCACCCCTCCACTTT. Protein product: CASSTGTPNSPLHF.

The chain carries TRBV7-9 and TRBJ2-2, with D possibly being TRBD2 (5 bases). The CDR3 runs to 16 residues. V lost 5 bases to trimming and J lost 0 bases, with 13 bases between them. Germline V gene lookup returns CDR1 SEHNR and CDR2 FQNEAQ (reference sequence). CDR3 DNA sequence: TGTGCCAGCAGCGGGCGTCGAGCGGCGAACACCGGGGAGCTGTTTTTT. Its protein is CASSGRRAANTGELFF.

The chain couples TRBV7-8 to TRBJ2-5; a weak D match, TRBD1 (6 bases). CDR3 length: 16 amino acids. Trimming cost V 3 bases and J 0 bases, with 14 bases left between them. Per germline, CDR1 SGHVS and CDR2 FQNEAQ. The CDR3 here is CASSFRGGANQETQYF. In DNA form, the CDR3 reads TGTGCCAGCAGCTTCAGGGGCGGAGCGAACCAAGAGACCCAGTACTTC.

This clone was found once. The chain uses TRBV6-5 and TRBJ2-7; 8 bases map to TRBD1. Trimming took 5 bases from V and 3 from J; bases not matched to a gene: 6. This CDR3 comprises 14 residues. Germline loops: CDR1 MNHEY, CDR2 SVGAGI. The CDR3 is CASSQRGQVYEQYF. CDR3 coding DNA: TGTGCCAGCAGTCAGAGGGGACAGGTCTACGAGCAGTACTTC.

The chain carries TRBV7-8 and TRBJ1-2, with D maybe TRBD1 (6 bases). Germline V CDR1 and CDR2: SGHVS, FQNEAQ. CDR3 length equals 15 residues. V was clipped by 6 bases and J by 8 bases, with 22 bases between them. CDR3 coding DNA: TGTGCCAGCAGTTCCACAGGGCGGTTTGTTCGAGGCTACACCTTC. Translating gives CASSSTGRFVRGYTF.

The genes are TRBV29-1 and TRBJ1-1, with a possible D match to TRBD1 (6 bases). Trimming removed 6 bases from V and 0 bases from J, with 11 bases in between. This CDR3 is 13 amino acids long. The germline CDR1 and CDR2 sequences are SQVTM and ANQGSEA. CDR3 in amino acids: CSVNRVLNTEAFF. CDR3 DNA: TGCAGCGTCAACAGGGTCTTGAACACTGAAGCTTTCTTT.

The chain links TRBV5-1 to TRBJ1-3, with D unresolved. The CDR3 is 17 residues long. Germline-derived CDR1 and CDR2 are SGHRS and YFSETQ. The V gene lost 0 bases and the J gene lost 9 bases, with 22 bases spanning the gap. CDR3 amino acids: CASSLGPVGARSVTIYF. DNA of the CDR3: TGCGCCAGCAGCTTGGGACCCGTAGGAGCCAGATCAGTCACCATATATTTT.

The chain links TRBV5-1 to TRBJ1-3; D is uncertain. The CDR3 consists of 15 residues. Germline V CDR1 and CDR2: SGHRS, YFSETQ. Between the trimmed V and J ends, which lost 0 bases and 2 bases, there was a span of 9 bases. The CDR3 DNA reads TGCGCCAGCAGCTTGGCCGGGGTTACTGGAAACACCATATATTTT. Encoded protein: CASSLAGVTGNTIYF. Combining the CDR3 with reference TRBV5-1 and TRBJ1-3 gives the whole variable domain KAGVTQTPRYLIKTRGQQVTLSCSPISGHRSVSWYQQTPGQGLQFLFEYFSETQRNKGNFPGRFSGRQFSNSRSEMNVSTLELGDSALYLCASSLAGVTGNTIYFGEGSWLTVV.

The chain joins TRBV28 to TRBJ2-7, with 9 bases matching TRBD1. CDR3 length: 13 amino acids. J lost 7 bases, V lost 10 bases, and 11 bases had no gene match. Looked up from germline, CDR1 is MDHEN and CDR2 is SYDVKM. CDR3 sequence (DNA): TGTGCCACAACCGGGACAGGGATGGATGAGCAGTACTTC. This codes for CATTGTGMDEQYF.

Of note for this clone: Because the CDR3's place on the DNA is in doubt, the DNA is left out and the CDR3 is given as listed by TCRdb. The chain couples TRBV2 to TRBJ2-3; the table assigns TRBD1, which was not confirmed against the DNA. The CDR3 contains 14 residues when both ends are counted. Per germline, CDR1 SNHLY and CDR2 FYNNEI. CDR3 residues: CASILDTSTDTQYF.

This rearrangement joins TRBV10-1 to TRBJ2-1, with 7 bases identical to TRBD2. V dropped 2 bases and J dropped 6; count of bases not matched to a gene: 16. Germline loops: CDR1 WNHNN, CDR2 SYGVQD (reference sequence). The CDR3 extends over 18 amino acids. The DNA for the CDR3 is TGCGCCAGCAGTGAGGAGACCGTCCCGGGACTACACATCAATGAGCAGTTCTTC. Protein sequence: CASSEETVPGLHINEQFF.

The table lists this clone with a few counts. In DNA, the CDR3 is TGTGCCAGTAGTCATATACAGGGAGCCCTCCACTTT. This codes for CASSHIQGALHF. The gene calls are TRBV19 and TRBJ1-6, with TRBD1 as a possible D gene (6 bases). CDR1 is LNHDA and CDR2 is SQIVND in the germline V gene (reference sequence). This CDR3 has 12 amino acids. V was pared by 5 bases and J by 14 bases, with 13 bases between.

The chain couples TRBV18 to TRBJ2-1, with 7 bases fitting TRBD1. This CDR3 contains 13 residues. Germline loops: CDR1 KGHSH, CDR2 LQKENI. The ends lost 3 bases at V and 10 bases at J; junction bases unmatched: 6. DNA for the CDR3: TGTGCCAGCTCACCGAACAGGGGAGCAGAGCAGTTCTTC. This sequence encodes CASSPNRGAEQFF.

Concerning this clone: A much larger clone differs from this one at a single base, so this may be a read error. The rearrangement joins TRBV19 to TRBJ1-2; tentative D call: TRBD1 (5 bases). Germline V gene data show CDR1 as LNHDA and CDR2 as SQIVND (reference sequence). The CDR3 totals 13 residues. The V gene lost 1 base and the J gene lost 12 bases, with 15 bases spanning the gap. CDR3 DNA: TGTGCCAGTAGTATAGCTCTTACGACAGACCACACCTTC. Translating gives CASSIALTTDHTF.